This TCR beta chain was sequenced during a study of blood T cells in healthy people across ages. Study-wide findings and caveats: Both naive CD4+ cell counts and diversity were greater in long-lived donors than in aged donors. Estimates of diversity drawn from one million T cells were considered underestimates. As age increased, TCR beta diversity per million T cells fell in a roughly linear fashion.

Concerning this clonotype: As yet, its antigen is unknown.

The V segment lost 3 bases and the J segment 6 bases; nucleotides outside the gene matches: 13. The CDR3 spans 17 residues. Germline loops: CDR1 SGHNT, CDR2 YENEEA. Isolation recovered at least 7 million PBMCs from every sample. A sample-barcoded 5' primer and a J-beta primer mix were used in a second PCR of roughly 7 to 12 cycles. Each CDR3 protein is one row after TCRdb ran MiXCR on the 5' RACE reads. Altogether some 700,000 distinct CDR3 sequences are present, around 46% being singletons, with the ten largest covering roughly 20%. Sequenced material: blood. V gene TRBV11-3 combines with J gene TRBJ2-3; 9 bases agree with TRBD2. This receptor was taken from a woman aged 55-70 years in good health. The CDR3 protein is CASSFNSGGTHGDTQYF. The CDR3 DNA is TGTGCCAGCAGCTTTAATAGCGGGGGAACCCACGGGGATACGCAGTATTTT.